These 16 T cell receptor beta chains originate from one sample sequenced in a study of molecular identifiers for immune sequencing clone quantification. TCRdb reprocessed the PCR reads with MiXCR, giving one entry per CDR3 protein. The data show a few hundred thousand distinct CDR3 sequences, roughly a quarter seen once. The sample comprised naive CD8+ T cells from blood, with Jurkat cell RNA spiked in. The subset here: FACS-sorted CD8+CD4-CCR7+CD45RA+ naive T cells. Receptors were obtained from a human donor in good health. Some libraries in this study had Jurkat cell RNA spiked in.

Worth noting for this clonotype: A much larger clone differs from this one at a single base, so this may be a read error. V and J are TRBV5-1 and TRBJ1-1, with D unresolved. This CDR3 region has 14 residues. Per germline, CDR1 SGHRS and CDR2 YFSETQ. The CDR3 is CASGFQSGNTEAFF. The CDR3 DNA is TGCGCCAGCGGCTTCCAATCAGGGAACACTGAAGCTTTCTTT.

In regard to this clonotype: With a much larger clone just one base away, this may be a read error. This rearrangement joins TRBV5-5 to TRBJ2-7; D remains unclear. Germline values: CDR1 SGHKS, CDR2 YYEKEE (reference sequence). The CDR3 spans 16 residues. The CDR3 is CVSSPAAGASALEQYF. The CDR3 DNA is TGTGTCAGCAGCCCGGCCGCAGGAGCATCGGCTCTCGAGCAGTACTTC. The full variable domain, completed using reference TRBV5-5 and TRBJ2-7, is DAGVTQSPTHLIKTRGQQVTLRCSPISGHKSVSWYQQVLGQGPQFIFQYYEKEERGRGNFPDRFSARQFPNYSSELNVNALLLGDSALYLCVSSPAAGASALEQYFGPGTRLTVT.

This clonotype came up many times. This chain joins TRBV13 and TRBJ2-2; TRBD2 matches at 14 bases. The ends lost 5 bases at V and 7 bases at J; junction bases unmatched: 9. Germline lookup yields CDR1 PRHDT and CDR2 FYEKMQ (reference sequence). CDR3 size: 17 residues. CDR3 sequence reads: CASSPQGLAGADGELFF. In nucleotides, the CDR3 is TGTGCCAGCAGCCCCCAGGGACTAGCGGGAGCGGACGGGGAGCTGTTTTTT.

The V and J genes are TRBV30 and TRBJ1-1; D unclear. This CDR3 has 11 residues. The germline V and J ends were trimmed by 2 bases and 5 bases, with 6 bases remaining between them. Germline assignment: CDR1 GTSNPN and CDR2 SVGIG (reference sequence). The chain's CDR3 is CAWSTRTEAFF. Written as DNA, the CDR3 is TGTGCCTGGAGTACTAGGACTGAAGCTTTCTTT.

This clonotype was seen many times. V gene TRBV12-3 or TRBV12-4 combines with J gene TRBJ1-4; D gene uncertain. Trimming shortened V by 6 bases and J by 0 bases, and 14 bases separated the two germline ends. This CDR3 region has 16 residues. The CDR3 region is CASSRMDLATNEKLFF. Here the CDR3 DNA reads TGTGCCAGCAGCCGGATGGACCTTGCAACTAATGAAAAACTGTTTTTT.

The chain uses TRBV28 and TRBJ1-2; no definite D call. Germline CDR1 is MDHEN and CDR2 is SYDVKM. CDR3 length: 14 residues. V was shortened by 5 bases and J by 6 bases, with 16 bases between the two germline ends. The CDR3 DNA sequence: TGTGCCAGCAGTAGACGGTCCAAGGCCGATGGCTACACCTTC. Translation: CASSRRSKADGYTF.

This clonotype was found a few times. V gene TRBV7-9 combines with J gene TRBJ2-3, with 7 bases aligning to TRBD2. Germline V gene sequence: CDR1 SEHNR, CDR2 FQNEAQ (reference sequence). The CDR3 loop spans 16 amino acids. V shed 5 bases, J shed 6 bases, and the junction held 14 bases outside the gene matches. The CDR3 is CASSLIRSTSADTQYF. CDR3 DNA: TGTGCCAGCAGCCTAATCCGGTCTACTAGCGCGGATACGCAGTATTTT.

Note on this clonotype: A much larger clone lies one base from this, so it may be a read error. The genes are TRBV7-9 and TRBJ1-4; D is undetermined. V was trimmed by 5 bases and J by 3 bases, leaving 16 bases between them. The CDR3 has 16 amino acids. CDR1 and CDR2 from the germline V gene are SEHNR and FQNEAQ (reference sequence). The CDR3 spells CASSRGIGDPNEKLFF. CDR3 nucleotide sequence: TGTGCCAGCAGCCGTGGGATAGGCGATCCTAATGAAAAACTGTTTTTT.

The CDR3 sequence: CASSSWGDINYEQYF. DNA for the CDR3: TGTGCCAGCAGCTCCTGGGGGGACATAAACTACGAGCAGTACTTC. The chain is built from TRBV12-3 or TRBV12-4 and TRBJ2-7; perhaps D is TRBD1 or TRBD2 (6 bases each). The V and J ends lost 6 bases and 3 bases respectively, with 18 bases between them. CDR3 length: 15 amino acids.

This chain uses TRBV21-1 with TRBJ1-1; no DNA check was done on the table's D call, TRBD1. TRBV21-1 constitutes a pseudogene. The CDR3 has 18 amino acids. The CDR3 nucleotides read TGTGCCAGCAGCATACCAAGTGGTAGGGGCGGGGTGAACGCTGAAGCTTTCTTT. Translated, it gives CASSIPSGRGGVNAEAFF.

In its sample, this clonotype was seen many times. The chain combines TRBV4-1 with TRBJ2-5; no clear D. The CDR3 sequence is 16 residues long. Per the germline V gene, CDR1 is MGHRA and CDR2 is YSYEKL. Trimming removed 1 base from V and 2 bases from J, with 14 bases in between. The CDR3 coding sequence is TGCGCCAGCAGCCAAGTAGCCCCGACTGGACAAGAGACCCAGTACTTC. Amino acids: CASSQVAPTGQETQYF.

This clonotype was observed a handful of times. V usage is TRBV18 and J usage is TRBJ2-6, with D uncertain. The CDR3 consists of 17 residues. Trimming took off 3 bases at V and 5 bases at J, with 17 bases between the two ends. Per the germline V gene, CDR1 is KGHSH and CDR2 is LQKENI. The CDR3 DNA is TGTGCCAGCTCACCTCAGGCACAGAGTGAGTGGGCCAACGTCCTGACTTTC. It specifies CASSPQAQSEWANVLTF.

This chain uses TRBV20-1 with TRBJ2-6, with D tentatively TRBD1 (5 bases). This CDR3 has 16 residues. Germline lookup yields CDR1 DFQATT and CDR2 SNEGSKA (reference sequence). V was pared by 7 bases and J by 0 bases, with 16 bases between. The CDR3 bases are TGCAGTGGAGACAGACTTGGATCCTCTGGGGCCAACGTCCTGACTTTC. This gives the protein CSGDRLGSSGANVLTF.

The chain employs TRBV12-3 or TRBV12-4 and TRBJ2-5, with D possibly being TRBD2 (7 bases). CDR3 length equals 16 residues. V dropped 5 bases and J dropped 0 bases, with 16 bases sitting between them. Here the CDR3 DNA reads TGTGCCAGCAGTGAACGGGGGGCCCTGTACCAAGAGACCCAGTACTTC. It codes for CASSERGALYQETQYF.

Concerning this clonotype: This may arise from a read error, as a much more abundant clone is one base away. The V gene is TRBV7-6, the J gene TRBJ2-2; 8 bases map to TRBD2. CDR1 and CDR2 (germline): SGHVS, FNYEAQ. The CDR3 runs to 15 residues. The V and J ends lost 0 bases and 10 bases, in that order; junction bases with no gene match: 7. CDR3 nucleotides: TGTGCCAGCAGCTTAGCGCTTAGCGGGGCCGAGGAGCTGTTTTTT. Translated: CASSLALSGAEELFF.

This clonotype was detected ten times or more. This CDR3 reads CASSQDAQNSGNTIYF. The CDR3 DNA is TGCGCCAGCAGCCAAGATGCCCAGAACTCTGGAAACACCATATATTTT. The chain is built from TRBV4-3 and TRBJ1-3; D is unclear. CDR1 and CDR2 from the germline V gene are LGHNA and YSLEER. This CDR3 has 16 amino acids. The ends were cut back, 0 bases at V and 0 bases at J, with 9 bases in the middle.